The 30 T cell receptor beta chains listed next were all sequenced from one sample in a study of monozygotic twins with inflammatory bowel disease. From its re-call of the 5' RACE reads, TCRdb lists each CDR3 protein once, without DNA. The listing records over 150,000 distinct CDR3 sequences. Specimen: blood. Every receptor here comes from a human donor with ulcerative colitis or Crohn's disease, or a healthy co-twin of an affected twin (not recorded which).

This chain links TRBV5-1 with TRBJ2-7; TCRdb selects TRBD1, and the lack of DNA leaves this call unchecked. The germline V gene encodes CDR1 SGHRS and CDR2 YFSETQ. The CDR3 sequence is 13 residues long. The CDR3 sequence: CASSLDRGGEQYF. Based on the CDR3 plus reference TRBV5-1 and TRBJ2-7, the full variable domain is KAGVTQTPRYLIKTRGQQVTLSCSPISGHRSVSWYQQTPGQGLQFLFEYFSETQRNKGNFPGRFSGRQFSNSRSEMNVSTLELGDSALYLCASSLDRGGEQYFGPGTRLTVT.

V usage is TRBV4-3 and J usage is TRBJ2-2; the D gene TCRdb calls, TRBD2, cannot be checked with no DNA. The CDR3 is made up of 13 amino acids. The germline V gene has CDR1 LGHNA and CDR2 YSLEER. The CDR3 is CASSQGTRGELFF.

CDR3 sequence: CASSLGQGADYGYTF. This chain connects TRBV5-1 to TRBJ1-2; absent DNA, TCRdb's TRBD1 call cannot be checked. Germline V CDR1 and CDR2: SGHRS, YFSETQ. This CDR3 has 15 residues.

The rearrangement joins TRBV7-9 to TRBJ2-7; without DNA, the TCRdb call of TRBD1 cannot be checked. The CDR3 runs 14 residues. Germline assignment: CDR1 SEHNR and CDR2 FQNEAQ (reference sequence). The CDR3 loop is CASSSDRGGWKQYF. The full variable domain, with the rest looked up from reference TRBV7-9 and TRBJ2-7, is DTGVSQNPRHKITKRGQNVTFRCDPISEHNRLYWYRQTLGQGPEFLTYFQNEAQLEKSRLLSDRFSAERPKGSFSTLEIQRTEQGDSAMYLCASSSDRGGWKQYFGPGTRLTVT.

V and J are TRBV3-1 and TRBJ2-4; TCRdb's D call, TRBD2, is unchecked because there is no DNA. Looked up from germline, CDR1 is LGHDT and CDR2 is YNNKEL (reference sequence). The CDR3 extends over 15 amino acids. The CDR3 protein is CASSQDFSGGNMQYF.

The V and J genes are TRBV6-5 and TRBJ2-7; the TCRdb call, TRBD1, lacks DNA for checking. Germline V gene sequence: CDR1 MNHEY, CDR2 SVGAGI. The CDR3 consists of 13 residues. CDR3 in amino acids: CASEGGNGYEQYF.

V gene TRBV2 combines with J gene TRBJ1-3. The CDR3 covers 12 residues. Germline loops: CDR1 SNHLY, CDR2 FYNNEI. CDR3 sequence reads: CASFNSGNTIYF. The variable domain in full, with the rest retrieved from reference TRBV2 and TRBJ1-3, is EPEVTQTPSHQVTQMGQEVILRCVPISNHLYFYWYRQILGQKVEFLVSFYNNEISEKSEIFDDQFSVERPDGSNFTLKIRSTKLEDSAMYFCASFNSGNTIYFGEGSWLTVV.

This CDR3 is CASSLISHPTGELFF. The chain carries TRBV5-1 and TRBJ2-2. From germline, CDR1 is SGHRS and CDR2 YFSETQ. There are 15 residues in the CDR3.

The chain carries TRBV6-5 and TRBJ1-4. CDR1 is MNHEY and CDR2 is SVGAGI in the germline V gene. This CDR3 spans 16 amino acids. CDR3 in amino acids: CASSYSFGGAAEKLFF.

The rearrangement joins TRBV7-6 to TRBJ2-7; no DNA is available, so the TRBD2 call from TCRdb remains unchecked. The germline CDR1 and CDR2 sequences are SGHVS and FNYEAQ. The CDR3 is made up of 14 amino acids. The CDR3 is CASSLASGRWEQYF.

This sequence joins TRBV5-5 and TRBJ1-5; as DNA is missing, the TRBD1 call by TCRdb cannot be tested. This CDR3 contains 16 residues. Germline CDR1 is SGHKS and CDR2 is YYEKEE (reference sequence). The CDR3 loop is CASSLNSLTGNQPQHF.

V and J are TRBV5-6 and TRBJ2-3; there is no DNA to check the TCRdb D call of TRBD2. CDR3 length: 15 amino acids. The germline CDR1 and CDR2 sequences are SGHDT and YYEEEE. CDR3 in amino acids: CASSFSGGAQDTQYF.

The gene calls are TRBV7-2 and TRBJ2-1. CDR3 length: 15 amino acids. CDR1 SGHTA and CDR2 FQGNSA come from the germline V gene. The CDR3 sequence is CASSLGDFSYNEQFF.

The rearrangement uses TRBV30 and TRBJ2-6. In germline, CDR1 is GTSNPN, CDR2 SVGIG (reference sequence). There are 18 residues in the CDR3. The CDR3 reads CAWSVLGAGNSGANVLTF.

This rearrangement joins TRBV7-8 to TRBJ2-1; TCRdb indicates TRBD2, and absent DNA this call remains unverified. Germline CDR1 SGHVS, CDR2 FQNEAQ. CDR3 length: 14 residues. The CDR3 sequence is CASSSQRGTGEQFF.

V gene TRBV5-6 combines with J gene TRBJ2-1. There are 15 residues in the CDR3. In germline, CDR1 is SGHDT, CDR2 YYEEEE. This chain's CDR3 is CASSRVVSRYNEQFF.

V gene TRBV3-1 combines with J gene TRBJ1-5; TCRdb's assignment of TRBD1 cannot be checked, as there is no DNA. The V gene's germline CDR1 is LGHDT and CDR2 YNNKEL (reference sequence). This CDR3 has 13 amino acids. The CDR3 loop is CASSQQPGQPQHF.

V is TRBV12-3 or TRBV12-4 and J is TRBJ1-5; TCRdb proposes TRBD1, but this gene call is untestable without DNA. The CDR3 has 16 residues. The CDR3 loop reads CASSLVATGLDQPQHF.

The chain recombines TRBV27 with TRBJ1-1. CDR3 length equals 14 residues. Germline values: CDR1 MNHEY, CDR2 SMNVEV (reference sequence). The CDR3 reads CASSFNGMNTEAFF.

The CDR3 spells CASSLAGFASGAYEQYF. The chain is built from TRBV7-2 and TRBJ2-7; without DNA, the TCRdb call of TRBD2 cannot be checked. This CDR3 has 17 amino acids. Germline-derived CDR1 and CDR2 are SGHTA and FQGNSA.

V gene TRBV21-1 combines with J gene TRBJ2-4; without DNA, the TCRdb call of TRBD1 cannot be checked. TRBV21-1 counts as a pseudogene. The CDR3 spans 15 residues. Here the CDR3 reads CASRPTGGWLNIQYF.

V and J are TRBV19 and TRBJ2-1; no DNA is available, so the TRBD2 call from TCRdb remains unchecked. The CDR3 consists of 17 residues. The germline CDR1 and CDR2 sequences are LNHDA and SQIVND (reference sequence). The CDR3: CASSPRSGRGAYNEQFF.

The rearrangement uses TRBV5-1 and TRBJ2-2; absent DNA, TCRdb's TRBD2 call cannot be checked. The germline V gene has CDR1 SGHRS and CDR2 YFSETQ. The CDR3 covers 18 residues. This chain's CDR3 is CASSFPSGSLENTGELFF.

The rearrangement joins TRBV6-2 or TRBV6-3 to TRBJ1-2. The CDR3 runs 11 residues. The germline V gene has CDR1 MNHEY and CDR2 SVGEGT. The CDR3 reads CASRGRSGYTF.

The CDR3 reads CASSLRDRLAKNIQYF. The chain links TRBV28 to TRBJ2-4; TCRdb reports TRBD1, a call that lacks DNA to check it against. The CDR3 has 16 residues. Germline V gene lookup returns CDR1 MDHEN and CDR2 SYDVKM.

The rearrangement links TRBV6-1 to TRBJ1-2. CDR1 MNHNS and CDR2 SASEGT come from the germline V gene. The CDR3 length is 14 residues. CDR3 sequence reads: CASSNVGEEYGYTF.

The chain's CDR3 is CASSLGVRGQSYGYTF. The V and J genes are TRBV5-1 and TRBJ1-2; lacking DNA, the TRBD1 call made by TCRdb goes unchecked. The CDR3 runs 16 residues. Looked up from germline, CDR1 is SGHRS and CDR2 is YFSETQ.

CDR3 sequence: CASSQGKIQETQYF. The chain combines TRBV12-3 or TRBV12-4 with TRBJ2-5; the D call from TCRdb, TRBD1, cannot be confirmed without DNA. This CDR3 is 14 amino acids long.

V gene TRBV29-1 combines with J gene TRBJ1-3. The CDR3 extends over 12 amino acids. Germline lookup yields CDR1 SQVTM and CDR2 ANQGSEA. The CDR3 sequence is CSVEDPGNTIYF.

The chain employs TRBV28 and TRBJ2-7; TCRdb lists TRBD1, though no DNA is available to test this call. Germline CDR1 reads MDHEN; CDR2 reads SYDVKM. The CDR3 is 15 amino acids. CDR3 sequence reads: CASSERTGGAYEQYF.